This record covers a single TCR beta chain. Its specificity is unknown. TCRdb redid the calling of the 5' RACE reads with MiXCR, one entry per CDR3 protein. The sample consists of fewer than 150,000 distinct CDR3 sequences, around 15% of them appearing once. This specimen comes from a study of T-cell memory formation after mild COVID-19. Findings of the study overall: Those CD4+ clones that contracted were mainly in CM and EM (CD8+ ones in EMRA).

This CDR3 has 15 residues. CDR1 and CDR2 from the germline V gene are PRHDT and FYEKMQ (reference sequence). Trimming took 5 bases from V and 6 from J, leaving 20 bases between them. Sequencing input: PBMCs or a T cell subset sorted from them (not recorded which). This receptor was taken from an adult woman who had mild COVID-19 (a few samples of this study predate the infection). Cell type and time point are not known. V is TRBV13 and J is TRBJ2-7; D is possibly TRBD1 (5 bases). The CDR3 DNA reads as TGTGCCAGCAGCGCGAAGGGGCCTGAAGGATTCGAGCAGTACTTC. Translated: CASSAKGPEGFEQYF.